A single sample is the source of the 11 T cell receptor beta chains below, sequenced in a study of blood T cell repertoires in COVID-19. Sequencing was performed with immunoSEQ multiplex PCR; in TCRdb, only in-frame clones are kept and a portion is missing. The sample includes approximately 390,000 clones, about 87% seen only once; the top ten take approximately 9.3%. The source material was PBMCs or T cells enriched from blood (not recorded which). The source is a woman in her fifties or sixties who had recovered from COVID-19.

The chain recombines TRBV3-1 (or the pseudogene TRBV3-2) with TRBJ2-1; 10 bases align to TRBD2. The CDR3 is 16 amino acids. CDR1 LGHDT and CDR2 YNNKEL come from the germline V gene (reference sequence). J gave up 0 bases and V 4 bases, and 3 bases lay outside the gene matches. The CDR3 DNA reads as TGTGCCAGCAGCCCCCTAGCGGGGGCCTCCTACAATGAGCAGTTCTTC. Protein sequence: CASSPLAGASYNEQFF.

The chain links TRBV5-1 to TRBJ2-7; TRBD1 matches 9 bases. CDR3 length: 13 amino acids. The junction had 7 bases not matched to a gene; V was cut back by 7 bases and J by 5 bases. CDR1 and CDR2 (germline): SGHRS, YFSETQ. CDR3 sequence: CASAGTGSHEQYF. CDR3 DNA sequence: TGCGCCAGCGCGGGGACAGGGTCCCACGAGCAGTACTTC.

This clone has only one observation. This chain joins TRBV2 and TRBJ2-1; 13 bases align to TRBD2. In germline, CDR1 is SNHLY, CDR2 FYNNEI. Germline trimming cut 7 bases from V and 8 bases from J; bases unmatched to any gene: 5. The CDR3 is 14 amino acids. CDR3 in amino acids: CASTLAGGPDEQFF. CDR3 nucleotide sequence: TGTGCCAGCACACTAGCGGGGGGGCCGGATGAGCAGTTCTTC.

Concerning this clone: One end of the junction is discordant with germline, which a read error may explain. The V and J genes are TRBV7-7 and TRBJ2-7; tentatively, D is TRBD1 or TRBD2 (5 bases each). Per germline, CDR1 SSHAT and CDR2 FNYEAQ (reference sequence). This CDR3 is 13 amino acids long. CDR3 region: CASSLAQGDEQYF. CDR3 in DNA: TGTGCTAGCAGCTTAGCGCAAGGGGACGAGCAGTACTTC.

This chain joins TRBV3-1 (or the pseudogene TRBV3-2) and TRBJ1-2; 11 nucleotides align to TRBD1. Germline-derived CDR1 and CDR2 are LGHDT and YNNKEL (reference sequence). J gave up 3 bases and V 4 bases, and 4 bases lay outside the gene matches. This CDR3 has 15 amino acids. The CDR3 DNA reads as TGTGCCAGCAGCCCAGGACAGGGGGCATACTATGGCTACACCTTC. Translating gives CASSPGQGAYYGYTF.

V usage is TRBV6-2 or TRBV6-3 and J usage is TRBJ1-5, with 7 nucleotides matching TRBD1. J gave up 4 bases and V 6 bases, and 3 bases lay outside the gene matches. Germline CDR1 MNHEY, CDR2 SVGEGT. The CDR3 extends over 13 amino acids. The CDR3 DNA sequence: TGTGCCAGCAGCCAGGGGGGGAATCAGCCCCAGCATTTT. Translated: CASSQGGNQPQHF.

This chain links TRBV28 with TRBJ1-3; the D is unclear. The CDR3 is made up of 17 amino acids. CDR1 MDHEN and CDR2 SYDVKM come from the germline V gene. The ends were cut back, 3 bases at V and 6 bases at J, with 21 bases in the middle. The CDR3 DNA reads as TGTGCCAGCAGTTTTTACACTCGGCCTCGCGGTGAAAACACCATATATTTT. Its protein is CASSFYTRPRGENTIYF.

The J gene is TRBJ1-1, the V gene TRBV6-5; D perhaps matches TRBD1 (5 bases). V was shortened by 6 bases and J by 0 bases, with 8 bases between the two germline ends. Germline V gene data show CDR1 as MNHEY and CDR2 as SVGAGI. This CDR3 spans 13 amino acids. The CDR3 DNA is TGTGCCAGCAGGGTGACAGTGAACACTGAAGCTTTCTTT. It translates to CASRVTVNTEAFF.

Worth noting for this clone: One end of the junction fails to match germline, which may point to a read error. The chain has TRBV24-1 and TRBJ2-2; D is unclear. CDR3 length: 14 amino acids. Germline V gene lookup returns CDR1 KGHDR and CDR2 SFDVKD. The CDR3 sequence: CATSDFRAAGELFF. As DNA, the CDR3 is TGTGCCACCAGTGATTTTCGTGCGGCCGGAGAGCTGTTTTTT.

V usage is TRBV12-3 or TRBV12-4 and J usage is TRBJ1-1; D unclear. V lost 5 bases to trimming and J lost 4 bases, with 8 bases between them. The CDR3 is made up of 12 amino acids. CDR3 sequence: CASSLILTEAFF. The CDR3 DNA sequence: TGTGCCAGCAGTCTAATCCTCACTGAAGCTTTCTTT.

CDR3 sequence: CASTRGRDTIYF. DNA of the CDR3: TGTGCCAGCACCAGGGGTCGGGACACCATATATTTT. The J gene is TRBJ1-3, the V gene TRBV28; a weak D match, TRBD1 (6 bases). The germline V and J ends were trimmed by 7 bases and 8 bases, with 12 bases remaining between them. CDR1 and CDR2 from the germline V gene are MDHEN and SYDVKM. The CDR3 contains 12 residues. Filled out from reference TRBV28 and TRBJ1-3, the complete variable domain reads DVKVTQSSRYLVKRTGEKVFLECVQDMDHENMFWYRQDPGLGLRLIYFSYDVKMKEKGDIPEGYSVSREKKERFSLILESASTNQTSMYLCASTRGRDTIYFGEGSWLTVV.